These 6 T cell receptor beta chains were all obtained from the same sample, sequenced in a study of blood T cell repertoires in COVID-19. Sequenced by immunoSEQ multiplex PCR; TCRdb stores in-frame clones only, minus some. Here the sample spans some 31,000 clones, roughly 80% being singletons. Sequenced material: peripheral blood. These receptors originate from a man between 65 and 80 years old with COVID-19, enrolled during active disease.

This clone was detected only a few times. The chain couples TRBV9 to TRBJ2-3, with D tentatively TRBD1 (5 bases). In germline, CDR1 is SGDLS, CDR2 YYNGEE. Trimming left V 2 bases short and J 2 bases short, with 12 bases between. The CDR3 has 15 amino acids. This CDR3 is CASSVIGDNTDTQYF. CDR3 nucleotide sequence: TGTGCCAGCAGCGTGATAGGGGATAACACAGATACGCAGTATTTT.

The chain has TRBV5-1 and TRBJ2-5, with D possibly TRBD2 on 5 matching bases. The V end lost 3 bases, the J end lost 4 bases, and 13 bases lay between the germline ends. Per the germline V gene, CDR1 is SGHRS and CDR2 is YFSETQ. The CDR3 length is 14 residues. The CDR3 loop reads CASSSELAGETQYF. DNA for the CDR3: TGCGCCAGCAGCTCGGAGCTAGCCGGAGAGACCCAGTACTTC. Combining the CDR3 with reference TRBV5-1 and TRBJ2-5 gives the whole variable domain KAGVTQTPRYLIKTRGQQVTLSCSPISGHRSVSWYQQTPGQGLQFLFEYFSETQRNKGNFPGRFSGRQFSNSRSEMNVSTLELGDSALYLCASSSELAGETQYFGPGTRLLVL.

The CDR3: CATRPGLAGVWGQYF. The CDR3, as DNA: TGTGCCACCCGACCAGGACTAGCGGGGGTTTGGGGGCAGTACTTC. The chain combines TRBV6-5 with TRBJ2-7; TRBD2 agrees at 13 bases. Trimming at V came to 10 bases and at J to 9 bases, leaving 15 bases not matched to a gene. From germline, CDR1 is MNHEY and CDR2 SVGAGI. The CDR3 runs 15 residues.

This clone is a singleton in its sample. V usage is TRBV7-2 and J usage is TRBJ1-2; D not certain. The CDR3 totals 14 residues. CDR1 is SGHTA, CDR2 FQGNSA, per germline. V shed 0 bases and J shed 5 bases, with 10 bases lying between them. The CDR3 loop reads CASSLARGEYGYTF. CDR3 sequence (DNA): TGTGCCAGCAGCTTAGCGCGTGGAGAGTATGGCTACACCTTC.

There are a few counts of this clone. Its ends do not fully match the called genes, so a read error is possible. The V and J genes are TRBV29-1 and TRBJ2-7; perhaps TRBD2 as D (6 bases). Germline CDR1 and CDR2: SQVTM and ANQGSEA. The CDR3 totals 11 residues. CDR3 in amino acids: CSGRSSYEQYF. CDR3 sequence (DNA): TGTTCAGGGAGGAGCTCCTACGAGCAGTACTTC.

V is TRBV5-1 and J is TRBJ2-2; tentative D call: TRBD1 (6 bases). The CDR3 has 16 residues. V was shortened by 0 bases and J by 8 bases, with 17 bases between the two germline ends. Germline V gene sequence: CDR1 SGHRS, CDR2 YFSETQ. The CDR3 loop is CASSLETQGPGGELFF. DNA of the CDR3: TGCGCCAGCAGCTTGGAGACACAGGGCCCAGGGGGGGAGCTGTTTTTT.